This record concerns one T cell receptor beta chain sequence. The antigen remains undetermined. Each donor was healthy, and each was a bone marrow donor. This specimen belongs to a study of cytomegalovirus exposure and HLA in healthy donors. About the research overall: The study placed 80% to 85% of its 398 genotyped donors in the Caucasian-associated ancestry cluster.

V lost 2 bases and J lost 7, with 9 bases in between. The CDR3 runs to 13 residues. The germline CDR1 and CDR2 sequences are GTSNPN and SVGIG (reference sequence). Primers for the PCR totalled 60 Vbeta and 13 Jbeta. Sequencing used immunoSEQ multiplex PCR; TCRdb keeps in-frame clones, though not all of them. In the table there are about 120,000 clones, 82% of which are singletons. Study findings and constraints: Relative to the approximately 700-donor mean, N-insertions were reportedly fewer in an Asian-associated ancestry cluster in a later analysis. About 87% or about 30% of the time was how often most TCR beta V segments were productive, according to an earlier analysis.

The origin of this receptor is a woman between 18 and 30 years old in good health and CMV-seronegative. The sequencing input was PBMCs. The chain is built from TRBV30 and TRBJ1-6, with D possibly TRBD1 on 5 matching bases. The CDR3 sequence is CAWSYGGNSPLHF. DNA for the CDR3: TGTGCCTGGAGTTACGGGGGAAATTCACCCCTCCACTTT.